The 14 T cell receptor beta chains listed next were all sequenced from one sample in a study of cytomegalovirus exposure and HLA in healthy donors. The PCR contained 60 Vbeta and 13 Jbeta primers. The table came from immunoSEQ multiplex PCR; TCRdb's copy has only in-frame clones and leaves some out. The sample includes about 210,000 clones, 70% to 90% of them seen just once. Sequencing was carried out using PBMCs. The receptors come from a man aged 30 to 39 in good health and CMV-seronegative.

V gene TRBV19 combines with J gene TRBJ1-4, with D perhaps matching TRBD1 (6 bases). Germline-derived CDR1 and CDR2 are LNHDA and SQIVND (reference sequence). CDR3 length: 15 residues. Trimming stripped 9 bases from V and 4 bases from J, with 18 bases between. Here the CDR3 DNA reads TGTGCCAGCCGAGGGTCGAGCAGGGGTAATGAAAAACTGTTTTTT. This sequence encodes CASRGSSRGNEKLFF.

CDR3 protein: CASSPSGTGVGGEKLFF. In DNA form, the CDR3 reads TGCGCCAGCAGCCCGTCGGGGACAGGGGTCGGGGGCGAAAAACTGTTTTTT. The chain couples TRBV5-1 to TRBJ1-4; 10 positions match TRBD1. The CDR3 is 17 amino acids. Germline loops: CDR1 SGHRS, CDR2 YFSETQ. The junction had 14 bases not matched to a gene; V was cut back by 4 bases and J by 8 bases.

The chain couples TRBV7-9 to TRBJ1-3; 7 nucleotides agree with TRBD1. V shed 6 bases, J shed 0 bases, and the junction held 5 bases outside the gene matches. The CDR3 is made up of 15 amino acids. Per germline, CDR1 SEHNR and CDR2 FQNEAQ (reference sequence). The DNA for the CDR3 is TGTGCCAGCAGATACGACAGGGCCTCTGGAAACACCATATATTTT. Encoded protein: CASRYDRASGNTIYF.

V gene TRBV9 combines with J gene TRBJ2-7; 9 bases fit TRBD1. V lost 0 bases and J lost 5; bases outside the gene matches: 3. Germline CDR1 SGDLS, CDR2 YYNGEE. The CDR3 runs to 14 residues. The CDR3 nucleotides read TGTGCCAGCAGCGTAGGGGACAGGGTGAACGAGCAGTACTTC. This sequence encodes CASSVGDRVNEQYF. The variable domain in full, with the rest retrieved from reference TRBV9 and TRBJ2-7, is DSGVTQTPKHLITATGQRVTLRCSPRSGDLSVYWYQQSLDQGLQFLIQYYNGEERAKGNILERFSAQQFPDLHSELNLSSLELGDSALYFCASSVGDRVNEQYFGPGTRLTVT.

This chain connects TRBV6-6 to TRBJ2-2; 7 nucleotides match TRBD2. This CDR3 spans 13 amino acids. V lost 9 bases to trimming and J lost 0 bases; unmatched junction nucleotides: 1. Germline V CDR1 and CDR2: MNHNY, SVGAGI (reference sequence). The CDR3 bases are TGTGCCAGTCGGGGGGCGAACACCGGGGAGCTGTTTTTT. Translating gives CASRGANTGELFF.

The chain recombines TRBV28 with TRBJ1-6, with TRBD1 as a possible D gene (6 bases). Looked up from germline, CDR1 is MDHEN and CDR2 is SYDVKM. CDR3 length: 16 amino acids. V gave up 3 bases and J gave up 11 bases, with 20 bases separating them. The CDR3: CASSFAPGGGWAPLHF. In nucleotides, the CDR3 is TGTGCCAGCAGTTTTGCCCCGGGAGGGGGTTGGGCACCCCTCCACTTT.

The CDR3 DNA follows: TGTGCCACCCAGGGACTAGCGGGGGGAAAACAAGAGACCCAGTACTTC. It yields the protein CATQGLAGGKQETQYF. This chain joins TRBV6-6 and TRBJ2-5; 15 bases line up with TRBD2. The J segment lost 2 bases and the V segment lost 10 bases, leaving 8 bases of the junction unmatched. The CDR3 contains 16 residues. In germline, CDR1 is MNHNY, CDR2 SVGAGI (reference sequence).

The chain recombines TRBV28 with TRBJ2-3; possibly TRBD2 for D (6 bases). From germline, CDR1 is MDHEN and CDR2 SYDVKM. Trimming took 2 bases from V and 0 from J, leaving 9 bases between them. The CDR3 spans 15 residues. The CDR3 region has the DNA TGTGCCAGCAGTTTAATCGGGGGAAGCACAGATACGCAGTATTTT. Residues: CASSLIGGSTDTQYF.

The chain has TRBV7-9 and TRBJ2-7; D not resolved. V shed 4 bases and J shed 3 bases, with 4 bases lying between them. CDR1 SEHNR and CDR2 FQNEAQ come from the germline V gene (reference sequence). This CDR3 has 11 residues. CDR3 bases: TGTGCCAGCAGCTCTTTCTACGAGCAGTACTTC. Residues: CASSSFYEQYF.

The chain has TRBV5-8 and TRBJ1-5; the D gene is possibly TRBD1 (5 bases). V was shortened by 1 base and J by 0 bases, with 8 bases between the two germline ends. This CDR3 is built from 15 residues. Per germline, CDR1 SGHTS and CDR2 YDEGEE. The CDR3 sequence is CASSLTGYSNQPQHF. CDR3 nucleotide sequence: TGTGCCAGCAGCTTGACAGGTTATAGCAATCAGCCCCAGCATTTT.

This clone was seen just once. The rearrangement links TRBV6-5 to TRBJ2-1, with 7 bases fitting TRBD2. V lost 6 bases, J lost 10 bases, and 3 bases stayed unmatched. The CDR3 loop spans 11 amino acids. Germline-derived CDR1 and CDR2 are MNHEY and SVGAGI. The CDR3 DNA reads as TGTGCCAGCAGCACCGGGGGGGAGCAGTTCTTC. It is translated as CASSTGGEQFF.

This chain uses TRBV28 with TRBJ1-5; 9 nucleotides match TRBD1. The germline gives CDR1 MDHEN, CDR2 SYDVKM. This CDR3 comprises 17 residues. V shed 0 bases, J shed 6 bases, and the junction held 9 bases outside the gene matches. The CDR3: CASSLWPGQGIPQPQHF. The CDR3 nucleotides are TGTGCCAGCAGTTTATGGCCGGGACAGGGAATTCCTCAGCCCCAGCATTTT.

The chain is built from TRBV7-9 and TRBJ2-5; 11 bases are a match to TRBD1. Germline assignment: CDR1 SEHNR and CDR2 FQNEAQ (reference sequence). This CDR3 is 15 amino acids long. J was trimmed by 4 bases and V by 5 bases; bases with no gene match: 6. The DNA for the CDR3 is TGTGCCAGCAGCCTCGGGACAGGGGGGGGAGAGACCCAGTACTTC. This translates into CASSLGTGGGETQYF. Combining the CDR3 with reference TRBV7-9 and TRBJ2-5 gives the whole variable domain DTGVSQNPRHKITKRGQNVTFRCDPISEHNRLYWYRQTLGQGPEFLTYFQNEAQLEKSRLLSDRFSAERPKGSFSTLEIQRTEQGDSAMYLCASSLGTGGGETQYFGPGTRLLVL.

About this clone itself: One end of the junction varies from germline; a read error may be responsible. The rearrangement links TRBV7-7 to TRBJ1-1; no definite D call. CDR1 and CDR2 (germline): SSHAT, FNYEAQ (reference sequence). This CDR3 contains 13 residues. The chain's CDR3 is CASSLGPYTEAFF. For the CDR3, the DNA is TGTGCTAGCAGCTTAGGGCCCTACACTGAAGCTTTCTTT.